This TCR beta chain is from a study of early T cells in non-severe SARS-CoV-2 infection. The protocol attached unique molecular identifiers to individual cDNA molecules. Using its own MiXCR run on the 5' RACE reads, TCRdb lists one record per CDR3 protein. The sample has more than 75,000 distinct CDR3 sequences; about 14% are singletons. This clonotype was seen many times. This TCR came from an adult who was a healthcare worker with PCR-confirmed SARS-CoV-2 infection or an uninfected control (not recorded which). What was sequenced was whole blood.

The CDR3 loop is CASSVESRGQPQHF. In nucleotides, the CDR3 is TGTGCCAGCAGCGTAGAATCGCGAGGTCAGCCCCAGCATTTT. The rearrangement joins TRBV9 to TRBJ1-5, with no clear D. Per the germline V gene, CDR1 is SGDLS and CDR2 is YYNGEE. The V end was cut by 0 bases, the J end by 6 bases, with 10 bases between. The CDR3 consists of 14 residues.